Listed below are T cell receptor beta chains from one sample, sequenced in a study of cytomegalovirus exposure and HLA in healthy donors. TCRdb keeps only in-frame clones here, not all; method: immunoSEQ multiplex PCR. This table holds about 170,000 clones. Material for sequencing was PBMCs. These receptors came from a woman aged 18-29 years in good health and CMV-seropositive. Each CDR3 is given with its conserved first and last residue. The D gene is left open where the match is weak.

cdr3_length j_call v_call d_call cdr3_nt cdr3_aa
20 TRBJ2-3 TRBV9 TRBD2 TGTGCCAGCAGCGTAGGGGTGACTAGCGGGAGATTTACTAGCACAGATACGCAGTATTTT CASSVGVTSGRFTSTDTQYF
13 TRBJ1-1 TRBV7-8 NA TGTGCCAGCAGCTTCTCCTCGGACACTGAAGCTTTCTTT CASSFSSDTEAFF
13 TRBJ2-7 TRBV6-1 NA TGTGCCAGCAGTCTACAATACAGGGCCGAGCAGTACTTC CASSLQYRAEQYF
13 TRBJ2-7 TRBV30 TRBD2 TGTGCCTGGAGTCCCGGGACTAGCGTCGAGCAGTACTTC CAWSPGTSVEQYF
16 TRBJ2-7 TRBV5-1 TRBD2 TGCGCCAGCAGCCTCGCCGGGACTAGCGGGGCCTACGAGCAGTACTTC CASSLAGTSGAYEQYF
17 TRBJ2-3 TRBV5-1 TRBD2 TGCGCCAGCAGCTTGCCGGGACTAGCGGGAGGATCGGGGACGCAGTATTTT CASSLPGLAGGSGTQYF
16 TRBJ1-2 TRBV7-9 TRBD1 TGTGCCAGCAGCTTAGAGGACAGGGGAAGGAGGTATGGCTACACCTTC CASSLEDRGRRYGYTF
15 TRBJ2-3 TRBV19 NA TGTGCCAGTAGTATGGCGGTCCATAGCACAGATACGCAGTATTTT CASSMAVHSTDTQYF
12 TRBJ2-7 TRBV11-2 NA TGTGCCAGCAGCTTTCTCCCTATCGAGCAGTACTTC CASSFLPIEQYF
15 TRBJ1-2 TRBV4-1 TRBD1 TGCGCCAGCAGCCAAAGACAGGGCGGGGACTATGGCTACACCTTC CASSQRQGGDYGYTF
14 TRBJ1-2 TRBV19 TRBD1 TGTGCCAGTAGTACCCCCCGGGACAGATTGGGCTACACCTTC CASSTPRDRLGYTF
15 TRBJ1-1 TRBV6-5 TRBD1 TGTGCCAGCAACCCGACAGGGTATCGGGGCACTGAAGCTTTCTTT CASNPTGYRGTEAFF
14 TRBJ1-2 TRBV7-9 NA TGTGCCAGCAGCTTAGCAGCAGGTCGCTATGGCTACACCTTC CASSLAAGRYGYTF
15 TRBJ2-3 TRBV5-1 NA TGCGCCAGCAGCCCAGGGGTCGTCAGCACAGATACGCAGTATTTT CASSPGVVSTDTQYF
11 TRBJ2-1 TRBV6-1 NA TGTGCCAGCGGAGGGAGTGATGAGCAGTTCTTC CASGGSDEQFF